This T cell receptor (beta chain) was captured in a study of cytomegalovirus exposure and HLA in healthy donors. Study findings and constraints: The dataset shows that most TCR sequences were rare, while some public TCRs occurred in many donors.

Details on this clone: Its antigen is not known.

Repertoires were generated with immunoSEQ multiplex PCR, while TCRdb's copy carries only in-frame clones and drops some. Of tens of thousands of clones in the sample, more than 70% were seen once. The TCR originated in a woman aged 18 to 35 in good health and CMV-seronegative. The sample was PBMCs.

The CDR3 reads CASSLGSSGRAMSKNIQYF. The DNA of the CDR3 is TGTGCCAGCAGCTTAGGATCCAGCGGGAGGGCCATGAGCAAAAACATTCAGTACTTC. The chain recombines TRBV11-2 with TRBJ2-4; TRBD2 agrees at 10 bases. CDR1 SGHAT and CDR2 FQNNGV come from the germline V gene. The CDR3 loop spans 19 amino acids. V gave up 1 base and J gave up 3 bases; unmatched junction bases: 12.